These 14 T cell receptor beta chains share one sample of origin, sequenced in a study of blood T cell repertoires in COVID-19. Method: immunoSEQ multiplex PCR; TCRdb's copy keeps in-frame clones and lacks some. The sample lists a few hundred thousand clones, 83% occurring once. Sequencing was carried out using peripheral blood. The receptor source for this set is a man aged 60 to 75 who had recovered from COVID-19.

The rearrangement joins TRBV5-1 to TRBJ1-1; 8 positions agree with TRBD1. V shed 4 bases and J 7 bases; nucleotides not matched to a gene: 9. CDR1 SGHRS and CDR2 YFSETQ come from the germline V gene. This CDR3 contains 14 residues. The CDR3 coding sequence is TGCGCCAGCAGCCCAGGGGGCCTAGGGGATGAAGCTTTCTTT. This translates into CASSPGGLGDEAFF.

The J gene is TRBJ1-2, the V gene TRBV18; D not resolved. This CDR3 has 17 residues. The germline gives CDR1 KGHSH, CDR2 LQKENI. The germline V and J ends were trimmed by 3 bases and 0 bases, with 17 bases remaining between them. Here the CDR3 DNA reads TGTGCCAGCTCACCTGTCCCGAATACAATAACTAACTATGGCTACACCTTC. Translating gives CASSPVPNTITNYGYTF.

This clone was seen at least ten times. The chain recombines TRBV2 with TRBJ2-2, with TRBD2 as a possible D gene (6 bases). The CDR3 extends over 13 amino acids. V shed 3 bases and J shed 6 bases, with 8 bases lying between them. The germline V gene has CDR1 SNHLY and CDR2 FYNNEI. The CDR3 DNA is TGTGCCAGCAGTGAGGCGGGGTCCGGGGAGCTGTTTTTT. Amino acid sequence: CASSEAGSGELFF.

The chain links TRBV19 to TRBJ1-5; 8 bases are a match to TRBD1. CDR1 is LNHDA and CDR2 is SQIVND in the germline V gene (reference sequence). This CDR3 has 14 amino acids. J was trimmed by 2 bases and V by 9 bases; bases with no gene match: 6. CDR3 DNA: TGTGCCAGCCAGGACAGGGTGGGCAATCAGCCCCAGCATTTT. Its translation is CASQDRVGNQPQHF. Based on the CDR3 plus reference TRBV19 and TRBJ1-5, the full variable domain is DGGITQSPKYLFRKEGQNVTLSCEQNLNHDAMYWYRQDPGQGLRLIYYSQIVNDFQKGDIAEGYSVSREKKESFPLTVTSAQKNPTAFYLCASQDRVGNQPQHFGDGTRLSIL.

The rearrangement joins TRBV20-1 to TRBJ2-5; 7 nucleotides line up with TRBD2. The CDR3 covers 14 residues. V was pared by 3 bases and J by 0 bases, with 4 bases of the junction left unmatched. Germline CDR1 is DFQATT and CDR2 is SNEGSKA (reference sequence). The CDR3 here is CSASRLADQETQYF. The CDR3 coding sequence is TGCAGTGCTAGTCGTCTAGCGGACCAAGAGACCCAGTACTTC.

V and J are TRBV6-5 and TRBJ2-7; D is unresolved. V was clipped by 6 bases and J by 2 bases, with 8 bases between them. The CDR3 covers 12 residues. From germline, CDR1 is MNHEY and CDR2 SVGAGI. CDR3 loop: CASSAVTYEQYF. CDR3 bases: TGTGCCAGCAGCGCGGTTACCTACGAGCAGTACTTC.

V is TRBV21-1 and J is TRBJ1-4. TRBV21-1 is a listed pseudogene. The CDR3 length is 17 residues. The CDR3 DNA reads TGTGCCAGCAGCAAAGAATTAGAGGGGCAACGGCGGGGAAAACTGTTTTTT. Translated: CASSKELEGQRRGKLFF.

This rearrangement joins TRBV18 to TRBJ2-5; D is perhaps TRBD1 (6 bases). The ends were cut back, 3 bases at V and 5 bases at J, with 16 bases in the middle. CDR3 length: 15 residues. Germline values: CDR1 KGHSH, CDR2 LQKENI. The CDR3 sequence: CASSPHHGGGETQYF. DNA for the CDR3: TGTGCCAGCTCACCGCACCATGGGGGCGGCGAGACCCAGTACTTC.

This chain connects TRBV7-9 to TRBJ2-3; D is perhaps TRBD2 (5 bases). The CDR3 spans 12 residues. V was shortened by 4 bases and J by 10 bases, with 12 bases between the two germline ends. In germline, CDR1 is SEHNR, CDR2 FQNEAQ (reference sequence). The CDR3 loop reads CASSSLGKAQYF. The DNA for the CDR3 is TGTGCCAGCAGCTCACTAGGGAAGGCGCAGTATTTT.

The chain has TRBV5-1 and TRBJ2-5; D perhaps matches TRBD1 (5 bases). The CDR3 contains 13 residues. V was pared by 4 bases and J by 2 bases, with 9 bases between. CDR1 is SGHRS and CDR2 is YFSETQ in the germline V gene. The CDR3 here is CASSMRQQETQYF. In DNA, the CDR3 is TGCGCCAGCAGCATGCGACAGCAAGAGACCCAGTACTTC.

CDR3 sequence (DNA): TGTGCCAGCAGTGCCCGGGACAGGGTTTTTGCCACTGAAGCTTTCTTT. Its protein product is CASSARDRVFATEAFF. V and J are TRBV6-1 and TRBJ1-1; 9 bases line up with TRBD1. The germline V gene encodes CDR1 MNHNS and CDR2 SASEGT. This CDR3 comprises 16 residues. V was clipped by 4 bases and J by 4 bases; unmatched bases: 10.

CDR3 protein: CASSFQGLAGEQYF. The CDR3 bases are TGCGCCAGCAGCTTTCAGGGGCTAGCGGGCGAGCAGTACTTC. The gene calls are TRBV5-1 and TRBJ2-7, with TRBD2 matching over 8 bases. The CDR3 loop spans 14 amino acids. Germline V gives CDR1 SGHRS, CDR2 YFSETQ. V gave up 2 bases and J gave up 6 bases; unmatched junction bases: 7.

This clone was seen a handful of times. This chain connects TRBV6-5 to TRBJ1-6, with 7 bases fitting TRBD1. The CDR3 extends over 14 amino acids. V trimming: 10 bases; J trimming: 9 bases; junction bases outside the gene matches: 12. Germline CDR1 MNHEY, CDR2 SVGAGI. The CDR3 protein is CATWRAQGFSPLHF. The CDR3 DNA is TGTGCCACATGGCGAGCACAGGGGTTTTCACCCCTCCACTTT.

The rearrangement joins TRBV12-5 to TRBJ2-5; TRBD2 matches at 11 bases. CDR3 length: 17 residues. V was clipped by 5 bases and J by 5 bases; unmatched bases: 13. Germline V gene sequence: CDR1 LGHNT, CDR2 FRNRAP. The CDR3 spells CASGPGGSGRAGETQYF. CDR3 DNA sequence: TGTGCTAGTGGTCCTGGGGGTAGCGGGAGGGCCGGGGAGACCCAGTACTTC. Combining the CDR3 with reference TRBV12-5 and TRBJ2-5 gives the whole variable domain DARVTQTPRHKVTEMGQEVTMRCQPILGHNTVFWYRQTMMQGLELLAYFRNRAPLDDSGMPKDRFSAEMPDATLATLKIQPSEPRDSAVYFCASGPGGSGRAGETQYFGPGTRLLVL.